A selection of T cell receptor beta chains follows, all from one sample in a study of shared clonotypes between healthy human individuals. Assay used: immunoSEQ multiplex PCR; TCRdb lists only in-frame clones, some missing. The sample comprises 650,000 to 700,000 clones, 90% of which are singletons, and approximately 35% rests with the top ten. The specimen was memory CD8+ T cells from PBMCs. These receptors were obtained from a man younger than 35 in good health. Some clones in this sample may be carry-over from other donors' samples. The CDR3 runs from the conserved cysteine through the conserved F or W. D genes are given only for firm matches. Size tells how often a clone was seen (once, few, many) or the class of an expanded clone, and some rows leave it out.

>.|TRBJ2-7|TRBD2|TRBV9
TGTGCCAGCAGCGTAGGTGGGAGGGTCCACGAGCAGTACTTC
CASSVGGRVHEQYF
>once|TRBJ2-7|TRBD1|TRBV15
TGTGCCACCAGCACCGGGACAGGGAGTTCCTACGAGCAGTACTTC
CATSTGTGSSYEQYF
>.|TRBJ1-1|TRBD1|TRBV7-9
TGTGCCAGCAGCTGGACAGGGTCCACTGAAGCTTTCTTT
CASSWTGSTEAFF
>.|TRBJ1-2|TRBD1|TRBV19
TGTGCCAGTAGCCCATGGACAGGGGTCGGCGGCTACACCTTC
CASSPWTGVGGYTF
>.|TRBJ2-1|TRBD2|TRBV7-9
TGTGCCAGCAGCTTAGCGGGACTAGGCGAATCGTACAATGAGCAGTTCTTC
CASSLAGLGESYNEQFF
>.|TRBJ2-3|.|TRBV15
TGTGCCACCAGCACAACCCTCGACCTAAACACAGATACGCAGTATTTT
CATSTTLDLNTDTQYF
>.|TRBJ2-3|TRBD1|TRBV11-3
TGTGCCAGCAGCGACCGGAGGGGACAGGGTGAAACAGATACGCAGTATTTT
CASSDRRGQGETDTQYF
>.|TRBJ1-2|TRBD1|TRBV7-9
TGTGCCAGCAGCTTAGGACAGGGACAGTGGGATGGCTACACCTTC
CASSLGQGQWDGYTF
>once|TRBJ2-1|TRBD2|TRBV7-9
TGTGCCAGCAGCCATGGGACTAGCGGGAGGATAAATGAGCAGTTCTTC
CASSHGTSGRINEQFF
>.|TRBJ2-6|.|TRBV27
TGTGCCAGCAGTTCCTGGACAGCTACCTCTGGGGCCAACGTCCTGACTTTC
CASSSWTATSGANVLTF
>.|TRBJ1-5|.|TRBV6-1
TGTGCCAGCAGTGTGCTCGAGGGGGAAGCTAATCAGCCCCAGCATTTT
CASSVLEGEANQPQHF
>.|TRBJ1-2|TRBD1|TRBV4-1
TGCGCCAGCAGCCAAGATTTAGGGACAGGGAACGGCTACACCTTC
CASSQDLGTGNGYTF
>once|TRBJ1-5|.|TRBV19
TGTGCCAGTAGTCGACGAGTGGACCAGCCCCAGCATTTT
CASSRRVDQPQHF
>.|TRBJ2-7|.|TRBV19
TGTGCCACCACCGCTACGGTCGAAGGCTACGAGCAGTACTTC
CATTATVEGYEQYF
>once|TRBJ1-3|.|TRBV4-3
TGCGCCAGCAGCCAAGACGCAGGGGAAGGAAACACCATATATTTT
CASSQDAGEGNTIYF
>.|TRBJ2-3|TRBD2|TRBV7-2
TGTGCCAGCAGCGCCGGCCAACTAGCGGGAGGGCCGGATACGCAGTATTTT
CASSAGQLAGGPDTQYF
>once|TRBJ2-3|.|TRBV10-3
TGTGCCATCAGTGAGATAGACGATACGCAGTATTTT
CAISEIDDTQYF
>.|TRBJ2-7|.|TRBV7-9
TGTGCCAGCAGCCCTTTCCCCGACGGCTACGAGCAGTACTTC
CASSPFPDGYEQYF
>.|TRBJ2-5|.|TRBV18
TGTGCCAGCTCACCAGAGGCAGAAGAGACCCAGTACTTC
CASSPEAEETQYF
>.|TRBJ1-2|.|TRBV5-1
TGCGCCAGCAGCCGAACAGGCAGACGGAACTATGGCTACACCTTC
CASSRTGRRNYGYTF
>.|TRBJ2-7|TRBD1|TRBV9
TGTGCCAGCAGCCCCGGGACAGACCATTACGAGCAGTACTTC
CASSPGTDHYEQYF
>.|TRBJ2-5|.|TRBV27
TGTGCCAGCAGTTTATTACCCCCCGGGGAGGTCCAGTACTTC
CASSLLPPGEVQYF
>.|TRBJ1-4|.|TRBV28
TGTGCCAGCAGTTTAATCCCTCGGGAAAAACTGTTTTTT
CASSLIPREKLFF
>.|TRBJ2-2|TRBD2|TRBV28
TGTGCCAGTGAGGGGGGGCTAGCGGGAAGCACCGGGGAGCTGTTTTTT
CASEGGLAGSTGELFF
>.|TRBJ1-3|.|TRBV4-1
TGCGCCAGCAGCCAAGAGATAAACACCATATATTTT
CASSQEINTIYF
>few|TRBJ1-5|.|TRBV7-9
TGTGCCAGCGACTCCGGCAATCAGCCCCAGCATTTT
CASDSGNQPQHF
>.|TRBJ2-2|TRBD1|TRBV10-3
TGTGCCATCAGTGAGTCGACAGGGGGACAGCCCGGGGAGCTGTTTTTT
CAISESTGGQPGELFF
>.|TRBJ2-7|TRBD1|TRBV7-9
TGTGCCAGCAGCTCAACAGGGGGTGACGAGCAGTACTTC
CASSSTGGDEQYF
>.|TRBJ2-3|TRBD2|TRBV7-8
TGTGCCAGCAGCTTAGCGTTGGGACTAGCGGGAGACCACCTTTCCGATACGCAGTATTTT
CASSLALGLAGDHLSDTQYF
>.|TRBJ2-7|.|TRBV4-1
TGCGCCAGCAGCCGTTCCCCGGCAGGCCAGTACTACGAGCAGTACTTC
CASSRSPAGQYYEQYF
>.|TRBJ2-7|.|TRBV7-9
TGTGCCAGCAGTTCTCGAACAGGGTTCCACGAGCAGTACTTC
CASSSRTGFHEQYF
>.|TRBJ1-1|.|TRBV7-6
TGTGCCAGCAGCCCCCTGGTCGCTCGGTTCCCTTTCTTT
CASSPLVARFPFF
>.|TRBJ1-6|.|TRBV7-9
TGTGCCAGCAGCTCAGTAAAGGATTCACCCCTCCACTTT
CASSSVKDSPLHF
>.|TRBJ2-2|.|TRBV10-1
TGCGCCAGCAGGGGGGGCAGTAAGGCCGGGGAGCTGTTTTTT
CASRGGSKAGELFF
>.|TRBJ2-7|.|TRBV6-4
TGTGCCAGCAGTTACTCCTGGTCGCGGGCGGAATACGAGCAGTACTTC
CASSYSWSRAEYEQYF
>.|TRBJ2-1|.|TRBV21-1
TGTGCCAGCAGCAAAGCTGAAGCCCTAGCGGGCTGGAGGGAGCAGTTCTTC
CASSKAEALAGWREQFF
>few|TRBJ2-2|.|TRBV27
TGTGCCAGCCGACTCCTTCGCACCGGGGAGCTGTTTTTT
CASRLLRTGELFF
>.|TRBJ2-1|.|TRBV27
TGTGCTACGTCGGGGAGCTCCTACAATGAGCAGTTCTTC
CATSGSSYNEQFF
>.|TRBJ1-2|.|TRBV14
TGTGCCAGCAGCCAAGAGCGAAGGGGAGAGTATGGCTACACCTTC
CASSQERRGEYGYTF
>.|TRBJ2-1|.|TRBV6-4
TGTGCCAGCAGTGAGTGGGGGAGCTCCTACAATGAGCAGTTCTTC
CASSEWGSSYNEQFF
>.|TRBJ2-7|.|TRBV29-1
TGCAGCGTTGAAGCCGGGACGCCCTACGAGCAGTACTTC
CSVEAGTPYEQYF
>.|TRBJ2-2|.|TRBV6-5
TGTGCCAGCACCCAGGAAGGCACCGGGGAGCTGTTTTTT
CASTQEGTGELFF
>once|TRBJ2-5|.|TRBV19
TGTGCCAGTAGTATATCTCGAGGGGGTTGGCAAGAGACCCAGTACTTC
CASSISRGGWQETQYF
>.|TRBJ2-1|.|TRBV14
TGTGCCAGCAGCCGGACCTATGAGCAGTTCTTC
CASSRTYEQFF
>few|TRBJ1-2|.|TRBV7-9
TGTGCCAGCAGCTTAGATGGAAACTATGGCTACACCTTC
CASSLDGNYGYTF
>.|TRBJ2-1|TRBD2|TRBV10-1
TGCGCCAGCAGTTGGACTAGCGGCTACAATGAGCAGTTCTTC
CASSWTSGYNEQFF
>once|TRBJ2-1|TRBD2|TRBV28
TGTGCCAGCCAAGCTAGCGGGACCTACAATGAGCAGTTCTTC
CASQASGTYNEQFF
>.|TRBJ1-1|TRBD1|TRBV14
TGTGCCAGCAGCCAATTTGGACAGGGGGTATTGACTGAAGCTTTCTTT
CASSQFGQGVLTEAFF
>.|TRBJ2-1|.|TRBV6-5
TGTGCCAGCAGTTATCTAGGCGCCCATGGGAATGAGCAGTTCTTC
CASSYLGAHGNEQFF
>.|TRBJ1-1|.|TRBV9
TGTGCCAGCAGCGTAGAGAGGGATGTCAGGACTGAAGCTTTCTTT
CASSVERDVRTEAFF
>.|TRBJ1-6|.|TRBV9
TGTGCCAGCACCTCCGGGGCAGGGCTTAATTCACCCCTCCACTTT
CASTSGAGLNSPLHF
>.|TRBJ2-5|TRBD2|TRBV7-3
TGTGCCAGCAGCTTATTCCCCTCCGAGACTAGCGGGCTCGCGGAGACCCAGTACTTC
CASSLFPSETSGLAETQYF
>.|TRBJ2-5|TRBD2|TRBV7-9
TGTGCCAGCAGCTTAACGGGAGGAGATCAAGAGACCCAGTACTTC
CASSLTGGDQETQYF
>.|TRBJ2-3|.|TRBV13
TGTGCCAGCAGCTTAGCGGGAGTTGGACGAGATACGCAGTATTTT
CASSLAGVGRDTQYF
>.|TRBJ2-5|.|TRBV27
TGTGCCAGCAGTTTACTGGCAGAGGAGACCCAGTACTTC
CASSLLAEETQYF
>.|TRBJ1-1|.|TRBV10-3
TGTGCCATCAGACAGATCCGGAACACTGAAGCTTTCTTT
CAIRQIRNTEAFF
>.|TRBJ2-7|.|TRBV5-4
TGTGCCAGCAGCTTACCCCCGGACAGCTACTCCTACGAGCAGTACTTC
CASSLPPDSYSYEQYF
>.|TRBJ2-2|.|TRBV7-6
TGTGCCAGCAGCCCGGACCACGGGTCATCTGCGAACACCGGGGAGCTGTTTTTT
CASSPDHGSSANTGELFF
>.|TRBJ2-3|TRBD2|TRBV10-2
TGCGCCAGCAGGAGACTAGCGGGTGCCACAGATACGCAGTATTTT
CASRRLAGATDTQYF